The entry that follows covers one T cell receptor beta chain sequence. This sample is part of a study of blood T cell repertoires in COVID-19. Turning to the study itself: The analysed material was cDNA or gDNA that came from T cells, B-cell-depleted T cells, or PBMCs.

CDR3 length: 15 residues. The germline V and J ends were trimmed by 10 bases and 2 bases, with 18 bases remaining between them. Germline loops: CDR1 SNHLY, CDR2 FYNNEI. Seattle patient enrollment occurred during active infection, with longitudinal follow-up thereafter. In the authors' methods: Amplification with reference gene primers provided the estimates of nucleated cell counts. Generated by immunoSEQ multiplex PCR, the TCRdb table keeps only in-frame clones and is missing some. V and J calls and clone size are as listed in that table; D and trimming were resolved from the DNA. Of about 260,000 clones in the sample, about nine tenths were seen once.

The clonotype originates from a person aged 18 to 30 with COVID-19, enrolled during active disease. The sequencing input was peripheral blood. The chain recombines TRBV2 with TRBJ1-3, with D tentatively TRBD1 (6 bases). CDR3 in DNA: TGTGCCACCCGGAGGCAACAGGGCGCTGGAAACACCATATATTTT. Its translation: CATRRQQGAGNTIYF.